What follows is one TCR beta chain and its context. This specimen belongs to a study of T-cell memory formation after mild COVID-19. The CDR3 is 14 amino acids. Trimming stripped 4 bases from V and 2 bases from J, with 11 bases between. The germline gives CDR1 SGHRS, CDR2 YFSETQ. TCRdb reprocessed the 5' RACE reads via MiXCR and lists one record per CDR3 protein. The sample gives hundreds of thousands of distinct CDR3 sequences, roughly 18% of which show up once; under 25% is in the top ten. The sequenced material came from PBMCs or a T cell subset sorted from them (not recorded which). The V and J genes are TRBV5-1 and TRBJ2-3, with D possibly matching TRBD1 (5 bases). This clonotype was obtained from a young man who had mild COVID-19 (a few samples of this study predate the infection). Cell type and time point are not known. The CDR3 region is CASSPDKYTDTQYF. CDR3 DNA sequence: TGCGCCAGCAGCCCGGACAAGTACACAGATACGCAGTATTTT.